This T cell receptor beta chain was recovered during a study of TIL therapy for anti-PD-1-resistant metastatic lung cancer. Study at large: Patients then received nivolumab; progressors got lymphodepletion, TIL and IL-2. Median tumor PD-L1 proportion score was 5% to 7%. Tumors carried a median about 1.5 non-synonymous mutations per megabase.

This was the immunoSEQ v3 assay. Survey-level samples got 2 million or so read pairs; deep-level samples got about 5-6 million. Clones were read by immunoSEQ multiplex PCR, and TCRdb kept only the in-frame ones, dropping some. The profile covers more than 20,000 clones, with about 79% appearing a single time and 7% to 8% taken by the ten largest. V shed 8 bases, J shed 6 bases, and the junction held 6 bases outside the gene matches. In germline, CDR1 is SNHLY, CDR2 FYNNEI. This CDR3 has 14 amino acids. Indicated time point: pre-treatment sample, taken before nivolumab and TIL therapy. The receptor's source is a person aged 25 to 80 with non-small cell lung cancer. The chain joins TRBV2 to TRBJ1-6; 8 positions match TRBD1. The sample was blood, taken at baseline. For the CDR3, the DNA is TGTGCCAGCGGACTGGACAGGGTTAATTCACCCCTCCACTTT. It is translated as CASGLDRVNSPLHF.